This T cell receptor (beta chain) was found in a study of T cells in Graves' hyperthyroidism and ophthalmopathy. Broader study findings: Blood also showed most of the thyroid clonotypes that were expanded above 0.001.

It was uncontrolled infection, other autoimmune disease, pregnancy or lactation that excluded patients. Trimming shortened V by 7 bases and J by 6 bases, and 18 bases separated the two germline ends. There are 14 residues in the CDR3. Per germline, CDR1 MGHDK and CDR2 SYGVNS. Authors of the study amplified TCR beta CDR3 regions from RNA transcripts. The HTBI primer set served for first-round RT-PCR of the TCR CDR3. TCRdb re-called the multiplex PCR reads through MiXCR, storing one row per CDR3 protein. The sample consists of a few hundred thousand distinct CDR3 sequences, around 46% of them appearing once. The sample holds many counts of this clonotype. The antigen remains unidentified.

The chain couples TRBV25-1 to TRBJ1-1; D is undetermined. This TCR came from an adult woman with Graves' disease, either hyperthyroidism or ophthalmopathy (not recorded which). Source material: peripheral blood or thyroid tissue (not recorded which). CDR3 in amino acids: CASTRTGRAAEAFF. The DNA for the CDR3 is TGTGCCAGCACCCGAACGGGGAGGGCTGCTGAAGCTTTCTTT.